This TCR beta chain was documented in a study of blood T cell repertoires in COVID-19. Study-level background: Both acute and convalescent COVID-19 samples were obtained from the United States, Italy and Spain. T cells, B-cell-depleted T cells, or PBMCs supplied cDNA or gDNA.

This CDR3 spans 13 amino acids. Germline V CDR1 and CDR2: KGHSH, LQKENI. V gave up 3 bases and J gave up 7 bases; unmatched junction bases: 1. Authors' data handling: Estimation of nucleated cell counts was performed using reference gene primer amplification. Assay: immunoSEQ multiplex PCR; the TCRdb copy retains only in-frame clones and omits some. Clonal size and the V and J genes are those of that table, whereas D and trimming came from the DNA. Altogether around 290,000 clones are present, about 86% being singletons, with the ten largest covering 13%. During active infection, Seattle patients enrolled and were then monitored through disease.

V is TRBV18 and J is TRBJ2-2; TRBD1 agrees at 8 bases. The receptor was derived from a woman in her 70s with COVID-19, enrolled during active disease. Input material: peripheral blood. CDR3 bases: TGTGCCAGCTCACCGACAGGGGTCGGGGAGCTGTTTTTT. Protein: CASSPTGVGELFF.